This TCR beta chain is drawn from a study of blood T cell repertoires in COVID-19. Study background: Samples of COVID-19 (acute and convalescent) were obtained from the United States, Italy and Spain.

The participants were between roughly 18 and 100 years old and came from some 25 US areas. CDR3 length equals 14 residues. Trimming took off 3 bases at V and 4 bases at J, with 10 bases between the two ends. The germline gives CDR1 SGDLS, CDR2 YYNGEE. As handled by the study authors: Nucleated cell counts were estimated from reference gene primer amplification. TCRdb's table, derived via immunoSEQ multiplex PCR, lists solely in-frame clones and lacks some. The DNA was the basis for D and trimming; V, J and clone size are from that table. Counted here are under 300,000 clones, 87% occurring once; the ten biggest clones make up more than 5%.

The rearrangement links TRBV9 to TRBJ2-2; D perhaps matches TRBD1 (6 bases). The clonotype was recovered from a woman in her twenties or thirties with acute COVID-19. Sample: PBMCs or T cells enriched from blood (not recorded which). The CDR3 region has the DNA TGTGCCAGCAGCGGAGCACAGGGCACCGGGGAGCTGTTTTTT. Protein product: CASSGAQGTGELFF.